The 18 T cell receptor beta chains reported below all come from one sample, sequenced in a study of Tregs in tolerant kidney transplant recipients. Profiled with immunoSEQ multiplex PCR; TCRdb holds only in-frame clones, not every one. Of roughly 250,000 clones listed, roughly 80% are singletons. The sequencing sample was made of CD4+ T cells from blood. The source is a human donor in good health.

The CDR3 DNA reads TGTGCCAGCTCCGAGGAGGGGGCGCCTTTCTATGGCTACACCTTC. This translates into CASSEEGAPFYGYTF. V and J are TRBV18 and TRBJ1-2, with TRBD1 matching 7 bases. The germline V gene encodes CDR1 KGHSH and CDR2 LQKENI. This CDR3 has 15 amino acids. The V and J ends lost 6 bases and 4 bases, in that order; junction bases with no gene match: 11.

J is TRBJ2-7 and V is TRBV13; D is perhaps TRBD1 or TRBD2 (5 bases each). Germline V CDR1 and CDR2: PRHDT, FYEKMQ (reference sequence). Trimming took off 1 base at V and 0 bases at J, with 13 bases between the two ends. The CDR3 contains 16 residues. The CDR3 bases are TGTGCCAGCAGCTTAGTGGGGGATCGAAGCTCCTACGAGCAGTACTTC. Its translation: CASSLVGDRSSYEQYF.

The chain links TRBV5-1 to TRBJ1-2; a weak D match, TRBD1 (5 bases). With 4 bases removed from V and 4 bases from J, the gap between germline ends came to 20 bases. This CDR3 has 16 residues. Germline CDR1 SGHRS, CDR2 YFSETQ. The chain's CDR3 is CASSPTVTNFVYGYTF. In nucleotides, the CDR3 is TGCGCCAGCAGCCCGACAGTGACGAACTTTGTCTATGGCTACACCTTC.

The V gene is TRBV11-2, the J gene TRBJ2-5; D possibly matches TRBD1 or TRBD2 (6 bases each). The CDR3 consists of 13 residues. Germline CDR1 reads SGHAT; CDR2 reads FQNNGV. Trimming took off 3 bases at V and 5 bases at J, with 10 bases between the two ends. This chain's CDR3 is CASSLRGRETQYF. The CDR3, as DNA: TGTGCCAGCAGCTTGAGGGGGAGGGAGACCCAGTACTTC. Combining the CDR3 with reference TRBV11-2 and TRBJ2-5 gives the whole variable domain EAGVAQSPRYKIIEKRQSVAFWCNPISGHATLYWYQQILGQGPKLLIQFQNNGVVDDSQLPKDRFSAERLKGVDSTLKIQPAKLEDSAVYLCASSLRGRETQYFGPGTRLLVL.

This chain links TRBV7-3 with TRBJ2-3; D is tentatively TRBD1 or TRBD2 (5 bases each). The CDR3 sequence is 16 residues long. In germline, CDR1 is SGHTA, CDR2 FQGTGA. V gave up 2 bases and J gave up 0 bases, with 12 bases separating them. The CDR3 is CASSLGPGRSTDTQYF. The DNA for the CDR3 is TGTGCCAGCAGCTTAGGTCCAGGGAGAAGCACAGATACGCAGTATTTT.

The chain uses TRBV2 and TRBJ2-5; D may be TRBD2 (6 bases). CDR1 is SNHLY, CDR2 FYNNEI, per germline. Deletions cut 5 bases from V and 2 bases from J, with 15 bases between. The CDR3 contains 15 residues. The CDR3: CASSLVRGPQETQYF. Here the CDR3 DNA reads TGTGCCAGCAGTCTGGTGCGGGGACCGCAAGAGACCCAGTACTTC. Full variable domain (outside the CDR3, taken from reference TRBV2 and TRBJ2-5): EPEVTQTPSHQVTQMGQEVILRCVPISNHLYFYWYRQILGQKVEFLVSFYNNEISEKSEIFDDQFSVERPDGSNFTLKIRSTKLEDSAMYFCASSLVRGPQETQYFGPGTRLLVL.

The chain is built from TRBV5-4 and TRBJ1-4, with TRBD1 identical over 7 bases. The J segment lost 6 bases and the V segment lost 4 bases, leaving 6 bases of the junction unmatched. CDR3 length: 14 residues. The germline V gene has CDR1 SGHNT and CDR2 YYREEE (reference sequence). The CDR3 protein is CASSPRGGDEKLFF. The CDR3 bases are TGTGCCAGCAGCCCCAGGGGGGGGGATGAAAAACTGTTTTTT.

This clone occurred a few times. The rearrangement uses TRBV2 and TRBJ2-5, with D hard to call. The CDR3 spans 11 residues. Trimming cost V 7 bases and J 1 base, with 4 bases left between them. Germline loops: CDR1 SNHLY, CDR2 FYNNEI. The CDR3 nucleotides read TGTGCCAGCACCCCCCAAGAGACCCAGTACTTC. Encoded protein: CASTPQETQYF.

The chain employs TRBV6-5 and TRBJ2-5, with D possibly called TRBD1 or TRBD2 (5 bases each). The CDR3 has 14 residues. Germline values: CDR1 MNHEY, CDR2 SVGAGI. V was trimmed by 2 bases and J by 5 bases, leaving 12 bases between them. The CDR3 reads CASSYGGIVETQYF. CDR3 DNA sequence: TGTGCCAGCAGTTACGGGGGAATTGTGGAGACCCAGTACTTC.

CDR3: CASSPVNTEAFF. The CDR3 nucleotides are TGCGCCAGCAGCCCCGTGAACACTGAAGCTTTCTTT. This rearrangement joins TRBV4-1 to TRBJ1-1; D ambiguous. Germline values: CDR1 MGHRA, CDR2 YSYEKL. The CDR3 loop spans 12 amino acids. The germline V and J ends were trimmed by 4 bases and 0 bases, with 3 bases remaining between them.

V gene TRBV30 combines with J gene TRBJ2-5; 7 bases are shared with TRBD1. With V trimmed by 3 bases and J by 1 base, 2 bases remained unmatched. Germline CDR1 is GTSNPN and CDR2 is SVGIG (reference sequence). The CDR3 is 13 residues long. CDR3 bases: TGTGCCTGGAGCGGACAGGTCCAAGAGACCCAGTACTTC. Translating gives CAWSGQVQETQYF.

This clone was counted a single time. The J gene is TRBJ2-7, the V gene TRBV5-1, with unresolved D. With 6 bases removed from V and 0 bases from J, the gap between germline ends came to 13 bases. Germline CDR1 and CDR2: SGHRS and YFSETQ. CDR3 size: 14 residues. Written as DNA, the CDR3 is TGCGCCAGCAAGTTTGAAGGTTACTCCTACGAGCAGTACTTC. It is translated as CASKFEGYSYEQYF.

V usage is TRBV7-9 and J usage is TRBJ2-1; 10 bases line up with TRBD2. Germline assignment: CDR1 SEHNR and CDR2 FQNEAQ (reference sequence). The CDR3 length is 14 residues. J gave up 6 bases and V 5 bases, and 4 bases lay outside the gene matches. Here the CDR3 DNA reads TGTGCCAGCAGCACGGGACTAGCGAGCAATGAGCAGTTCTTC. This gives the protein CASSTGLASNEQFF.

The chain combines TRBV5-1 with TRBJ2-7, with 7 bases lining up with TRBD2. There are 16 residues in the CDR3. Trimming at V came to 2 bases and at J to 0 bases, leaving 8 bases not matched to a gene. Germline lookup yields CDR1 SGHRS and CDR2 YFSETQ. The CDR3 region has the DNA TGCGCCAGCAGCTTAGCGGGGCGGGCTTACTCCTACGAGCAGTACTTC. Protein product: CASSLAGRAYSYEQYF.

This chain joins TRBV5-1 and TRBJ1-3; D perhaps matches TRBD1 (5 bases). The germline V gene encodes CDR1 SGHRS and CDR2 YFSETQ. V dropped 2 bases and J dropped 1 base, with 7 bases sitting between them. The CDR3 loop spans 14 amino acids. The CDR3 reads CASSFSGSGNTIYF. The CDR3 DNA sequence: TGCGCCAGCAGCTTCTCAGGGTCTGGAAACACCATATATTTT. The entire variable domain, with the rest obtained from reference TRBV5-1 and TRBJ1-3, is as follows: KAGVTQTPRYLIKTRGQQVTLSCSPISGHRSVSWYQQTPGQGLQFLFEYFSETQRNKGNFPGRFSGRQFSNSRSEMNVSTLELGDSALYLCASSFSGSGNTIYFGEGSWLTVV.

With regard to this clone: Distinct nucleotide sequences in the sample also encode this CDR3. The chain links TRBV7-9 to TRBJ2-3, with 8 bases fitting TRBD2. CDR3 length: 15 amino acids. CDR1 and CDR2 (germline): SEHNR, FQNEAQ (reference sequence). J lost 2 bases, V lost 3 bases, and 4 bases had no gene match. CDR3 sequence: CASSLAGGFTDTQYF. In DNA form, the CDR3 reads TGTGCCAGCAGCTTGGCGGGGGGATTCACAGATACGCAGTATTTT.

This clone showed up just once. This chain connects TRBV19 to TRBJ2-5; 7 positions agree with TRBD1. The CDR3 is 14 residues long. The trim removed 6 bases at V and 7 bases at J, leaving 11 bases unmatched. CDR1 is LNHDA, CDR2 SQIVND, per germline (reference sequence). CDR3 residues: CASSGTASVGTQYF. The CDR3 DNA follows: TGTGCCAGTAGCGGGACAGCCTCGGTAGGGACCCAGTACTTC. The variable domain in full, with the rest retrieved from reference TRBV19 and TRBJ2-5, is DGGITQSPKYLFRKEGQNVTLSCEQNLNHDAMYWYRQDPGQGLRLIYYSQIVNDFQKGDIAEGYSVSREKKESFPLTVTSAQKNPTAFYLCASSGTASVGTQYFGPGTRLLVL.

The V gene is TRBV6-6, the J gene TRBJ2-7; D is uncertain. CDR3 size: 14 residues. CDR1 is MNHNY and CDR2 is SVGAGI in the germline V gene (reference sequence). Between the trimmed V and J ends, which lost 4 bases and 2 bases, there was a span of 12 bases. The CDR3 region is CASSLAGPPYEQYF. CDR3 bases: TGTGCCAGCAGTTTGGCAGGCCCCCCCTACGAGCAGTACTTC.